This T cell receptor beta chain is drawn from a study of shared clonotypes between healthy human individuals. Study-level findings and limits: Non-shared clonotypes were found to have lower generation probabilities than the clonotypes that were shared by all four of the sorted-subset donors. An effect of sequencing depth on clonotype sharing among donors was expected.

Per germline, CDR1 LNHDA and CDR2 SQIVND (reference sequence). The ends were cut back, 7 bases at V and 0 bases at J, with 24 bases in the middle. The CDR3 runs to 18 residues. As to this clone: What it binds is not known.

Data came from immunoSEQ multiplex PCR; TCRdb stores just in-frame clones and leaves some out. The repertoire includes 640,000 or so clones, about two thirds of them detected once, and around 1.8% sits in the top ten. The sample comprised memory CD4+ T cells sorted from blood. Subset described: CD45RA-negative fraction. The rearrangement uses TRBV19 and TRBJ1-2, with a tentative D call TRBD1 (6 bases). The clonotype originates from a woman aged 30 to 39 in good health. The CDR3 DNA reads TGTGCCAGTACCCCAATAATTTCTCAGGGGCAGACTAACTATGGCTACACCTTC. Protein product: CASTPIISQGQTNYGYTF.